The 29 T cell receptor beta chains presented below share a single source sample, sequenced in a study of lymphopenia after photon versus proton radiotherapy. This table comes from immunoSEQ multiplex PCR, and its TCRdb copy is limited to in-frame clones, with some not included. The data show some 33,000 clones, with roughly 90% seen just once and around 6.5% held by the top ten. This sample comprised peripheral blood, obtained from a patient treated with photon-based radiotherapy. The receptor set was obtained from a woman in her forties or fifties with pancreatic cancer.

The CDR3 DNA reads as TGTGCCAGCAGCTTAGGAGCCAACGTCCTTCTGGGAAAACTGTTTTTT. Translation: CASSLGANVLLGKLFF. The gene calls are TRBV7-6 and TRBJ1-4, with unresolved D. The V gene lost 1 base and the J gene lost 10 bases, with 19 bases spanning the gap. This CDR3 is built from 16 residues. Germline values: CDR1 SGHVS, CDR2 FNYEAQ.

With regard to this clone: At one of its ends the junction is not consistent with the germline gene, which may arise from a read error. The chain has TRBV5-6 and TRBJ1-4; D call uncertain. The V gene's germline CDR1 is SGHDT and CDR2 YYEEEE. The CDR3 contains 14 residues. The CDR3 loop is CASSFQPSNEKLFF. CDR3 in DNA: TGTGCCAGCAGCTTTCAGCCCTCTAATGAAAAGCTGTTTTTT.

This clone was detected only once. The V and J genes are TRBV20-1 and TRBJ2-3; D call uncertain. Deletions cut 0 bases from V and 4 bases from J, with 2 bases between. Germline V gene data show CDR1 as DFQATT and CDR2 as SNEGSKA (reference sequence). The CDR3 is 11 residues long. In DNA form, the CDR3 reads TGCAGTGCTAGAGATGCAGATACGCAGTATTTT. Translation: CSARDADTQYF.

V is TRBV11-2 and J is TRBJ2-7; D unclear. This CDR3 has 15 residues. Germline lookup yields CDR1 SGHAT and CDR2 FQNNGV. V was shortened by 4 bases and J by 0 bases, with 13 bases between the two germline ends. The CDR3: CASSSSAEHSYEQYF. CDR3 coding DNA: TGTGCCAGCAGCTCATCGGCAGAGCACTCCTACGAGCAGTACTTC.

This chain uses TRBV15 with TRBJ1-2; 7 bases line up with TRBD1. V lost 3 bases to trimming and J lost 2 bases; unmatched junction nucleotides: 3. CDR1 is LNHNV and CDR2 is YYDKDF in the germline V gene (reference sequence). CDR3 length equals 14 residues. DNA for the CDR3: TGTGCCACCAGCAGCCTGACAGGGAACTATGGCTACACCTTC. Protein product: CATSSLTGNYGYTF. The full variable domain, with the rest looked up from reference TRBV15 and TRBJ1-2, is DAMVIQNPRYQVTQFGKPVTLSCSQTLNHNVMYWYQQKSSQAPKLLFHYYDKDFNNEADTPDNFQSRRPNTSFCFLDIRSPGLGDTAMYLCATSSLTGNYGYTFGSGTRLTVV.

Turning to this clone: The junction departs from the called germline gene at one end, perhaps through a read error. This chain links TRBV7-2 with TRBJ2-1, with 8 bases aligning to TRBD2. Germline CDR1 is SGHTA and CDR2 is FQGNSA. The CDR3 has 13 amino acids. CDR3 in DNA: TGTGCCAGCAGCTTAGTTCTAAAGCGGGAGCTGTTCTTC. This codes for CASSLVLKRELFF.

The chain recombines TRBV6-1 with TRBJ1-1, with TRBD1 matching over 8 bases. Germline V gives CDR1 MNHNS, CDR2 SASEGT. This CDR3 is 13 amino acids long. Trimming took 9 bases from V and 5 from J; bases not matched to a gene: 8. CDR3 sequence: CASKQGVGTEAFF. The CDR3 DNA sequence: TGTGCCAGTAAACAGGGGGTGGGTACTGAAGCTTTCTTT.

This chain's CDR3 is CASSPGGQGKYGYTF. For the CDR3, the DNA is TGTGCCAGCAGCCCGGGCGGGCAGGGGAAGTATGGCTACACCTTC. This sequence joins TRBV5-4 and TRBJ1-2; tentative D call: TRBD1 (6 bases). Looked up from germline, CDR1 is SGHNT and CDR2 is YYREEE (reference sequence). The CDR3 has 15 amino acids. Trimming took off 4 bases at V and 5 bases at J, with 18 bases between the two ends.

The chain recombines TRBV15 with TRBJ2-7; D is perhaps TRBD2 (5 bases). Germline CDR1 LNHNV, CDR2 YYDKDF (reference sequence). This CDR3 comprises 15 residues. Trimming pared 0 bases from V and 0 bases from J, leaving 9 bases between. The CDR3 nucleotides read TGTGCCACCAGCAGAGATCCGGGGTACTCCTACGAGCAGTACTTC. Its translation: CATSRDPGYSYEQYF.

The CDR3 nucleotides read TGTGCCAGTAGTATTTTAACAGGGGCCTCCTACGAGCAGTACTTC. It codes for CASSILTGASYEQYF. The chain recombines TRBV19 with TRBJ2-7; 7 bases fit TRBD1. Trimming cost V 3 bases and J 0 bases; bases outside gene matches: 5. The CDR3 runs 15 residues. Germline loops: CDR1 LNHDA, CDR2 SQIVND (reference sequence).

The CDR3 loop reads CSARAGGSTDTQYF. The DNA for the CDR3 is TGCAGCGCCCGAGCGGGAGGGAGCACAGATACGCAGTATTTT. The V gene is TRBV29-1, the J gene TRBJ2-3, with 10 bases identical to TRBD2. The V gene end was trimmed by 7 bases and the J gene end by 0 bases; junction bases not matched to a gene: 4. Looked up from germline, CDR1 is SQVTM and CDR2 is ANQGSEA. This CDR3 comprises 14 residues.

Of note for this clone: A junction end diverges from the germline sequence, so it may reflect a read error. CDR3 sequence reads: CASSPSGTGNSEAFF. The CDR3 nucleotides read TGTGCCAGCTCACCCTCCGGGACAGGGAACTCTGAAGCTTTCTTT. This chain joins TRBV18 and TRBJ1-1, with 9 bases matching TRBD1. Germline V CDR1 and CDR2: KGHSH, LQKENI. The CDR3 is 15 amino acids.

The chain couples TRBV5-6 to TRBJ2-7, with 7 bases lining up with TRBD1. The CDR3 extends over 14 amino acids. With 2 bases clipped from V and 1 base from J, the junction kept 3 bases outside the gene matches. Germline CDR1 is SGHDT and CDR2 is YYEEEE. The CDR3 sequence is CASSFGQVSYEQYF. The CDR3 DNA reads TGTGCCAGCAGCTTTGGACAGGTTTCCTACGAGCAGTACTTC.

J is TRBJ2-1 and V is TRBV10-3; no clear D. Germline V lookup: CDR1 ENHRY, CDR2 SYGVKD. The CDR3 is 13 residues long. Trimming pared 3 bases from V and 12 bases from J, leaving 15 bases between. CDR3 nucleotide sequence: TGTGCCATCAGTGATTGGATAGGAATGGGGCAGTTCTTC. Protein: CAISDWIGMGQFF.

The chain carries TRBV6-1 and TRBJ1-4, with a tentative D call TRBD1 (5 bases). Trimming took off 5 bases at V and 3 bases at J, with 7 bases between the two ends. Germline CDR1 is MNHNS and CDR2 is SASEGT. This CDR3 spans 13 amino acids. The CDR3 nucleotides read TGTGCCAGCAGTCCGGGACCTAATGAAAAACTGTTTTTT. This gives the protein CASSPGPNEKLFF.

The gene calls are TRBV27 and TRBJ2-2; D gene unclear. This CDR3 region has 16 residues. The V gene lost 5 bases and the J gene lost 4 bases, with 17 bases spanning the gap. Germline loops: CDR1 MNHEY, CDR2 SMNVEV (reference sequence). CDR3: CASSTPMGSGTGELFF. CDR3 DNA sequence: TGTGCCAGCAGTACCCCCATGGGGTCGGGCACCGGGGAGCTGTTTTTT.

Here the CDR3 DNA reads TGTGCCAGCAGCCAAAGTAACAGGGTTGGAGGAACCGGGGAGCTGTTTTTT. This codes for CASSQSNRVGGTGELFF. V and J are TRBV4-2 and TRBJ2-2, with D perhaps TRBD1 (6 bases). The V gene lost 2 bases and the J gene lost 5 bases, with 18 bases spanning the gap. Germline V gene lookup returns CDR1 LGHNA and CDR2 YNFKEQ. The CDR3 is 17 amino acids.

The chain couples TRBV28 to TRBJ2-5; D is unclear. Trimming took off 2 bases at V and 7 bases at J, with 5 bases between the two ends. The CDR3 is 11 residues long. Germline-derived CDR1 and CDR2 are MDHEN and SYDVKM. CDR3 in DNA: TGTGCCAGCAGTTTAAGTGGGACCCAGTACTTC. This translates into CASSLSGTQYF. The whole variable domain, filled in from reference TRBV28 and TRBJ2-5, reads DVKVTQSSRYLVKRTGEKVFLECVQDMDHENMFWYRQDPGLGLRLIYFSYDVKMKEKGDIPEGYSVSREKKERFSLILESASTNQTSMYLCASSLSGTQYFGPGTRLLVL.

The V gene is TRBV5-1, the J gene TRBJ1-3, with unresolved D. V was shortened by 1 base and J by 1 base, with 12 bases between the two germline ends. CDR3 length: 16 residues. Germline V gene data show CDR1 as SGHRS and CDR2 as YFSETQ. This chain's CDR3 is CASSLSPAPSGNTIYF. The DNA of the CDR3 is TGCGCCAGCAGCTTGTCGCCAGCTCCGTCTGGAAACACCATATATTTT.

The chain couples TRBV5-8 to TRBJ1-1; a weak D match, TRBD1 (5 bases). Looked up from germline, CDR1 is SGHTS and CDR2 is YDEGEE. This CDR3 has 16 residues. Trimming took 2 bases from V and 5 from J, leaving 19 bases between them. The CDR3 DNA follows: TGTGCCAGCAGCTTCGACTTAACGGGGGGAGAGACTGAAGCTTTCTTT. Translating it yields CASSFDLTGGETEAFF. Full variable domain (missing parts from reference TRBV5-8 and TRBJ1-1): EAGVTQSPTHLIKTRGQQATLRCSPISGHTSVYWYQQALGLGLQFLLWYDEGEERNRGNFPPRFSGRQFPNYSSELNVNALELEDSALYLCASSFDLTGGETEAFFGQGTRLTVV.

Written as DNA, the CDR3 is TGTGCCAGCAGCGTAGGGGGTTTCACTGAAGCTTTCTTT. Translating it yields CASSVGGFTEAFF. J is TRBJ1-1 and V is TRBV7-2; TRBD1 is a possible D gene (6 bases). The V gene's germline CDR1 is SGHTA and CDR2 FQGNSA. Between the trimmed V and J ends, which lost 5 bases and 4 bases, there was a span of 11 bases. This CDR3 region has 13 residues.

The V call is TRBV9, the J call TRBJ2-1; unclear D gene. Germline CDR1 reads SGDLS; CDR2 reads YYNGEE. With 0 bases removed from V and 7 bases from J, the gap between germline ends came to 11 bases. The CDR3 is 14 amino acids. The CDR3 region has the DNA TGTGCCAGCAGCGTAGACGACTCGTATAATGAGCAGTTCTTC. Translation: CASSVDDSYNEQFF.

The chain joins TRBV15 to TRBJ1-2, with TRBD1 identical over 10 bases. This CDR3 has 17 residues. V lost 0 bases and J lost 0; bases outside the gene matches: 4. Germline assignment: CDR1 LNHNV and CDR2 YYDKDF (reference sequence). Here the CDR3 DNA reads TGTGCCACCAGCAGAGATTGGGGACAGGGGCCTAACTATGGCTACACCTTC. Its translation is CATSRDWGQGPNYGYTF.

The CDR3 DNA follows: TGTGCCAGCAGCGGCGGACAGGGGCCCTCCTCTGGAAACACCATATATTTT. Its protein product is CASSGGQGPSSGNTIYF. V is TRBV7-9 and J is TRBJ1-3; 9 bases agree with TRBD1. Trimming removed 5 bases from V and 0 bases from J; junction bases left unmatched: 8. This CDR3 is built from 17 residues. Germline V gene data show CDR1 as SEHNR and CDR2 as FQNEAQ (reference sequence).

V is TRBV9 and J is TRBJ2-7; 10 bases match TRBD2. Trimming removed 7 bases from V and 5 bases from J; junction bases left unmatched: 6. CDR3 length: 13 amino acids. CDR1 is SGDLS and CDR2 is YYNGEE in the germline V gene. CDR3 sequence reads: CASSSGSLDEQYF. The CDR3 region has the DNA TGTGCCAGCTCTAGCGGGAGTTTGGACGAGCAGTACTTC.

The V gene is TRBV27, the J gene TRBJ1-2; D unclear. Germline V lookup: CDR1 MNHEY, CDR2 SMNVEV (reference sequence). This CDR3 region has 15 residues. Trimming left V 2 bases short and J 5 bases short, with 15 bases between. Written as DNA, the CDR3 is TGTGCCAGCAGTTTAGGACGGGAGATTAGGTATGGCTACACCTTC. This encodes CASSLGREIRYGYTF.

This chain uses TRBV19 with TRBJ1-1; TRBD1 aligns across 10 bases. CDR3 length: 15 residues. With V trimmed by 2 bases and J by 4 bases, 4 bases remained unmatched. In germline, CDR1 is LNHDA, CDR2 SQIVND (reference sequence). The CDR3 spells CASSISGQGGTEAFF. Here the CDR3 DNA reads TGTGCCAGTAGTATAAGCGGACAGGGGGGCACTGAAGCTTTCTTT.

The J gene is TRBJ2-3, the V gene TRBV27; D uncertain. V lost 0 bases to trimming and J lost 2 bases, with 6 bases between them. Germline V CDR1 and CDR2: MNHEY, SMNVEV (reference sequence). This CDR3 has 14 amino acids. The CDR3, as DNA: TGTGCCAGCAGTTTATCACCGACCACAGATACGCAGTATTTT. Its protein product is CASSLSPTTDTQYF.

This rearrangement joins TRBV7-2 to TRBJ1-3; tentatively, D is TRBD1 (5 bases). The germline V and J ends were trimmed by 2 bases and 1 base, with 9 bases remaining between them. Germline loops: CDR1 SGHTA, CDR2 FQGNSA. The CDR3 is made up of 15 amino acids. The CDR3 loop is CASSLRGKSGNTIYF. CDR3 nucleotide sequence: TGTGCCAGCAGCTTACGGGGCAAATCTGGAAACACCATATATTTT.